There are many counts of the clone carrying this TCR beta chain. Its antigen remains unidentified. The sample is drawn from a study of read filtering for tumor transcriptome and immune sequencing. Overall study context: Revised staging placed roughly 8 patients in R-ISS I, over 15 in II, over 5 in III. Per sample, TCR-region reads ranged about 4 to 10.27 million by IR-seq, about 85 to 1,400 by RNA-seq.

With 0 bases clipped from V and 6 bases from J, the junction kept 8 bases outside the gene matches. Germline CDR1 is DFQATT and CDR2 is SNEGSKA (reference sequence). The CDR3 is 16 amino acids. Molecular barcoded adaptors covering alpha/delta and beta/gamma chains were used on about 0.4 ug RNA. TCRdb recomputed calls from the reads with MiXCR, one row per CDR3 protein. There are 50,000 or so distinct CDR3 sequences in the sample; 10% to 15% occur only once, and about 14% lies in the top ten. Study-wide results and caveats: Dropping single-read clonotypes raised IR-seq and RNA-seq shared-clonotype correlation.

The receptor was isolated from a donor over 35 with multiple myeloma. V and J are TRBV20-1 and TRBJ2-2; 9 bases align to TRBD2. Sequencing was performed on a population of CD138-negative cells sorted from bone marrow. The CDR3 DNA is TGCAGTGCTAGAGATTGGGCTAGCGGGACAGCCGGGGAGCTGTTTTTT. Translating it yields CSARDWASGTAGELFF.